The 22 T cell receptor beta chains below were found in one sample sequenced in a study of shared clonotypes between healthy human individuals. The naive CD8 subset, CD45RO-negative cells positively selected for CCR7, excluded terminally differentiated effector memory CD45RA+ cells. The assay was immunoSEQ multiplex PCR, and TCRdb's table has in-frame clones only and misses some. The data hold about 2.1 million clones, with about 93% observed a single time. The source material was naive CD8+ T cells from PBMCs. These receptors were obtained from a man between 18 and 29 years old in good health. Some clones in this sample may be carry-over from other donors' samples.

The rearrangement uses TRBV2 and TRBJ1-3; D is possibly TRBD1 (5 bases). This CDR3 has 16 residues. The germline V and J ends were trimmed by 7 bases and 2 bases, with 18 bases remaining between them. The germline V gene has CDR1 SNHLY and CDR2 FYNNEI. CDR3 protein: CASMRGTEGTGNTIYF. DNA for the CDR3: TGTGCCAGCATGCGGGGGACCGAGGGAACTGGAAACACCATATATTTT. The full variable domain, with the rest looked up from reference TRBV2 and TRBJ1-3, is EPEVTQTPSHQVTQMGQEVILRCVPISNHLYFYWYRQILGQKVEFLVSFYNNEISEKSEIFDDQFSVERPDGSNFTLKIRSTKLEDSAMYFCASMRGTEGTGNTIYFGEGSWLTVV.

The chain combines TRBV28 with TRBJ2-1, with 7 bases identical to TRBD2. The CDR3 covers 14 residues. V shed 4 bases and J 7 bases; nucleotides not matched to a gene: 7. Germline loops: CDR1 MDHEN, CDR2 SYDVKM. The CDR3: CASSWTRGFNEQFF. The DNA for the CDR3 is TGTGCCAGCAGTTGGACTAGAGGGTTTAATGAGCAGTTCTTC. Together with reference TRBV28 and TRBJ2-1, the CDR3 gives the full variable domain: DVKVTQSSRYLVKRTGEKVFLECVQDMDHENMFWYRQDPGLGLRLIYFSYDVKMKEKGDIPEGYSVSREKKERFSLILESASTNQTSMYLCASSWTRGFNEQFFGPGTRLTVL.

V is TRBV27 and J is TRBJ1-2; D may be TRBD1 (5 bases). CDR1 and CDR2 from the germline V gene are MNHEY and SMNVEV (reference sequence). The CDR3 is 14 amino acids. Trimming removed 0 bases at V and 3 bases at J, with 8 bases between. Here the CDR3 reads CASSLSRGYYGYTF. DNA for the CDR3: TGTGCCAGCAGTTTATCGCGGGGGTACTATGGCTACACCTTC.

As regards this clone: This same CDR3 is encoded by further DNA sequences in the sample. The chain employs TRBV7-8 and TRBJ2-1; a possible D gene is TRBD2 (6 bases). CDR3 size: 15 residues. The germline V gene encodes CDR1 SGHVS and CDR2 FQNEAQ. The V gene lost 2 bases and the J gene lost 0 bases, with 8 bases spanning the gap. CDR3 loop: CASSLSGSSYNEQFF. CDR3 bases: TGTGCCAGCAGCTTATCCGGGAGCTCCTACAATGAGCAGTTCTTC.

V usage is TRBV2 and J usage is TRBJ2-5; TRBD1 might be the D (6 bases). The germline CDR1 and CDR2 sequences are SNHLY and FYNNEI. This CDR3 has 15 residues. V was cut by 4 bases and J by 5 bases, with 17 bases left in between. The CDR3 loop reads CASSVQGYSMETQYF. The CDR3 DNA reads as TGTGCCAGCAGTGTACAGGGATATAGTATGGAGACCCAGTACTTC.

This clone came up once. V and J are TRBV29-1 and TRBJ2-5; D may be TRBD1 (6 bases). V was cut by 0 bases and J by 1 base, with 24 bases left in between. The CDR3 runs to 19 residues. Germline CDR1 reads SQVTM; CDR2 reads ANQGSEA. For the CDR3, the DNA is TGCAGCGTTGAAGACCCAGCTCTGGGCCGGGGACACATCCAAGAGACCCAGTACTTC. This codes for CSVEDPALGRGHIQETQYF.

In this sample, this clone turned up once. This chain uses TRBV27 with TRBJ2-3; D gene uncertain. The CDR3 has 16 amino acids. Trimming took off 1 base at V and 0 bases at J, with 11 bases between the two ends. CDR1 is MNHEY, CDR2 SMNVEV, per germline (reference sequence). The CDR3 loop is CASSLWSPASTDTQYF. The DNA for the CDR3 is TGTGCCAGCAGTTTATGGTCTCCCGCTAGCACAGATACGCAGTATTTT.

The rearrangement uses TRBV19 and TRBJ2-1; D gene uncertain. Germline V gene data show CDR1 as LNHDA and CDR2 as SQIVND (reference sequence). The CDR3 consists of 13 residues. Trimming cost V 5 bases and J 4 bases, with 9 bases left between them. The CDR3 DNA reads TGTGCCAGTAGTGCCTCCCGGTACAATGAGCAGTTCTTC. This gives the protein CASSASRYNEQFF.

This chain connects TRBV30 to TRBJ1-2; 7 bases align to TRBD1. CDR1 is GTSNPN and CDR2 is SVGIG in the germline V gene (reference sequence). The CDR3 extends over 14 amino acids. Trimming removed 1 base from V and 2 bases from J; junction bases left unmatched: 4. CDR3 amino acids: CAWSGDRFNYGYTF. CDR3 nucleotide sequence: TGTGCCTGGAGTGGGGACAGATTCAACTATGGCTACACCTTC.

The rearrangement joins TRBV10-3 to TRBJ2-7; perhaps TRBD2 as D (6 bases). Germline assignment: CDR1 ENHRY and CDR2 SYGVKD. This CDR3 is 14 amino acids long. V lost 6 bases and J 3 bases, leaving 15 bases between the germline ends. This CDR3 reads CAIRSPGVVYEQYF. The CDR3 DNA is TGTGCCATCAGGAGTCCGGGGGTTGTCTACGAGCAGTACTTC.

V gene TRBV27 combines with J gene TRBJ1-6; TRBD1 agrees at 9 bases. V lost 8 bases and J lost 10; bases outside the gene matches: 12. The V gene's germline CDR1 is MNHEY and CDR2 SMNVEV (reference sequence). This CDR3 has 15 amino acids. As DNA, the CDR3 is TGTGCCAGCGCCTTACCGGGACAGGGAGAATCACCCCTCCACTTT. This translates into CASALPGQGESPLHF.

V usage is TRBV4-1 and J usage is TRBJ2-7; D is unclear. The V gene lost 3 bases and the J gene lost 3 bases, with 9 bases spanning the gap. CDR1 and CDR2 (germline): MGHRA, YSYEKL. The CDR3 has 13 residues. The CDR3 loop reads CASSHQDGYEQYF. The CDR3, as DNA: TGCGCCAGCAGCCACCAGGACGGCTACGAGCAGTACTTC.

The CDR3 DNA follows: TGTGCCAGCAGCCAGATCTCAGGGTTGTACACCGGGGAGCTGTTTTTT. Protein product: CASSQISGLYTGELFF. The rearrangement joins TRBV27 to TRBJ2-2, with D possibly matching TRBD1 (5 bases). The germline V gene encodes CDR1 MNHEY and CDR2 SMNVEV (reference sequence). V dropped 6 bases and J dropped 3 bases, with 17 bases sitting between them. The CDR3 contains 16 residues.

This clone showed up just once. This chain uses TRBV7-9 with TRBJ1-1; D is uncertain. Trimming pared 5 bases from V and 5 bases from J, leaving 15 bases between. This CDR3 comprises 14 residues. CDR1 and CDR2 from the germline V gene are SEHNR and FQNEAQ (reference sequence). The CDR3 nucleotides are TGTGCCAGCAGCCTGGCGGGCGCGGAGACTGAAGCTTTCTTT. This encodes CASSLAGAETEAFF.

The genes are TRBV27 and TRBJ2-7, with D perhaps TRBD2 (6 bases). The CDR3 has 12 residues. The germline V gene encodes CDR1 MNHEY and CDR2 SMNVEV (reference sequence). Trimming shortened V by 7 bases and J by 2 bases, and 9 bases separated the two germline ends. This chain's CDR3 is CASMRGPYEQYF. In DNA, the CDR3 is TGTGCCAGCATGCGGGGACCCTACGAGCAGTACTTC.

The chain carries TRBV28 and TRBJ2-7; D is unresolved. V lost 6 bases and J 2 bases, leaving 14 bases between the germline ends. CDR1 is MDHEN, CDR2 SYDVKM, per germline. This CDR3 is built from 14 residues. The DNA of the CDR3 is TGTGCCAGCAGCACCTTAGGAAAAGCCTACGAGCAGTACTTC. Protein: CASSTLGKAYEQYF.

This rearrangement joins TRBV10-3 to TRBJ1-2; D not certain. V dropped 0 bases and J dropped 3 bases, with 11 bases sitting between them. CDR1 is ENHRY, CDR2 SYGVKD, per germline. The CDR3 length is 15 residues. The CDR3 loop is CAISESEGEDYGYTF. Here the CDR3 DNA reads TGTGCCATCAGTGAGTCTGAGGGAGAAGACTATGGCTACACCTTC.

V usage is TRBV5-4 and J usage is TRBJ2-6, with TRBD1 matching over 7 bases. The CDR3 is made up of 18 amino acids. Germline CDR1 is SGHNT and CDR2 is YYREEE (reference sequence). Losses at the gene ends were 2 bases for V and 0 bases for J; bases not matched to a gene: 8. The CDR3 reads CASSLPGQTYSGANVLTF. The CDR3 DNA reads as TGTGCCAGCAGCTTACCGGGACAGACTTACTCTGGGGCCAACGTCCTGACTTTC.

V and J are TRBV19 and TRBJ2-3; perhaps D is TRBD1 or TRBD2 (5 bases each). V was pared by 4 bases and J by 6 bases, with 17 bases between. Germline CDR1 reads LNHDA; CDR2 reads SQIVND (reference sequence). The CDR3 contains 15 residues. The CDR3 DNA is TGTGCCAGTAGTAGTGGTGGGGGAAACAGCGATACGCAGTATTTT. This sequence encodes CASSSGGGNSDTQYF.

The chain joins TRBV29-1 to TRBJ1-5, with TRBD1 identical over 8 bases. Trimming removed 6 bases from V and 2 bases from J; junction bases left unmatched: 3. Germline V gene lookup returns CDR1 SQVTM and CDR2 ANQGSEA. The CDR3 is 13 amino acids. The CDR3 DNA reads TGCAGCGTACAGGGGGATGGCAATCAGCCCCAGCATTTT. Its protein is CSVQGDGNQPQHF.

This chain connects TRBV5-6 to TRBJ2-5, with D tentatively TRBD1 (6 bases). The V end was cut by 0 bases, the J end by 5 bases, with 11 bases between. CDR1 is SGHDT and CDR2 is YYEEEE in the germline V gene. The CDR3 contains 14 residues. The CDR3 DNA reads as TGTGCCAGCAGCTTGGGGGGGCTCGTGGAGACCCAGTACTTC. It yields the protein CASSLGGLVETQYF.

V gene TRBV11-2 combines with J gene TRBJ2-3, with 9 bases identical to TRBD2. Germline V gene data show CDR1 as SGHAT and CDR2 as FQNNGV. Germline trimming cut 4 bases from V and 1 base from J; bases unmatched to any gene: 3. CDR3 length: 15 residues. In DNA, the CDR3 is TGTGCCAGCAGCTCCAGACTAGCGGGCACAGATACGCAGTATTTT. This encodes CASSSRLAGTDTQYF.